Sequencing of this T cell receptor (beta chain) was carried out in a study of blood T cell repertoires in COVID-19. Study-level background: Donors in the United States, Italy and Spain gave samples during acute or convalescent COVID-19. PBMCs, B-cell-depleted T cells, or T cells provided the cDNA or gDNA that made up the material.

Clones were sequenced by immunoSEQ multiplex PCR, and TCRdb holds only the in-frame ones, with some missing. The sample contains some 97,000 clones, less than 90% of which appear only once. The germline CDR1 and CDR2 sequences are SQVTM and ANQGSEA. The CDR3 has 10 residues. Trimming removed 5 bases at V and 4 bases at J, with 3 bases between. This sequence joins TRBV29-1 and TRBJ2-1; D unresolved. Sequencing input: peripheral blood. The clonotype comes from a man aged 25 to 40 in a cohort sampled during active COVID-19. The CDR3, as DNA: TGCAGCGTTTATTACAATGAGCAGTTCTTC. Its translation is CSVYYNEQFF.